These 27 T cell receptor beta chains were sequenced from one sample in a study of T cell repertoires in cytomegalovirus infection. The antigens of these receptors remain unknown. One entry per CDR3 protein, called by TCRdb with MiXCR from the reads. The table records fewer than 900,000 distinct CDR3 sequences, 25% to 35% of them present only once. The source was cultured CD8+ T cells from PBMCs, collected from culture after CMV antigen stimulation. Receptors originate from a human donor in good health (CMV status not recorded). Some clones in this sample may be carry-over from other donors' samples.

Only a few counts were recorded for this clonotype. V is TRBV20-1 and J is TRBJ2-7; 7 bases map to TRBD2. J lost 2 bases, V lost 8 bases, and 9 bases had no gene match. Germline CDR1 and CDR2: DFQATT and SNEGSKA (reference sequence). This CDR3 region has 13 residues. This CDR3 reads CSPRESGTYEQYV. The CDR3 DNA reads as TGCAGTCCGAGAGAGAGCGGGACCTACGAGCAGTACGTC.

The gene calls are TRBV5-1 and TRBJ1-4; no reliable D call. CDR1 SGHRS and CDR2 YFSETQ come from the germline V gene. The CDR3 extends over 13 amino acids. V was shortened by 5 bases and J by 7 bases, with 12 bases between the two germline ends. DNA of the CDR3: TGCGCCAGCAGATCTGACCTGGGTGAAAAACTGTTTTTT. Translation: CASRSDLGEKLFF. The complete variable domain, with remaining parts taken from reference TRBV5-1 and TRBJ1-4, reads KAGVTQTPRYLIKTRGQQVTLSCSPISGHRSVSWYQQTPGQGLQFLFEYFSETQRNKGNFPGRFSGRQFSNSRSEMNVSTLELGDSALYLCASRSDLGEKLFFGSGTQLSVL.

The chain employs TRBV6-6 and TRBJ2-7; maybe TRBD1 (6 bases). Trimming took off 2 bases at V and 6 bases at J, with 11 bases between the two ends. The CDR3 contains 13 residues. From germline, CDR1 is MNHNY and CDR2 SVGAGI (reference sequence). The CDR3 spells CASSYTGTSEQYF. CDR3 bases: TGTGCCAGCAGTTACACCGGGACAAGCGAGCAGTACTTC.

This clonotype was found a few times. Here the CDR3 DNA reads TGTGCCAGCAGACTCCAGGGTGGGGAGACCCAGTACTTC. Protein sequence: CASRLQGGETQYF. This chain uses TRBV7-9 with TRBJ2-5, with D tentatively TRBD1 (5 bases). The germline V gene has CDR1 SEHNR and CDR2 FQNEAQ (reference sequence). The CDR3 is made up of 13 amino acids. The V gene lost 6 bases and the J gene lost 5 bases, with 13 bases spanning the gap.

This clonotype appeared a few times. The V gene is TRBV2, the J gene TRBJ2-2; 7 nucleotides agree with TRBD1. Germline-derived CDR1 and CDR2 are SNHLY and FYNNEI. V was clipped by 5 bases and J by 2 bases; unmatched bases: 5. There are 15 residues in the CDR3. CDR3 loop: CASSQGTVNTGELFF. CDR3 coding DNA: TGTGCCAGCAGTCAGGGGACAGTAAACACCGGGGAGCTGTTTTTT.

This clonotype was picked up a small number of times. The chain has TRBV6-2 or TRBV6-3 and TRBJ1-5, with D possibly TRBD1 on 6 matching bases. The ends were cut back, 5 bases at V and 3 bases at J, with 14 bases in the middle. From germline, CDR1 is MNHEY and CDR2 SVGEGT. This CDR3 comprises 15 residues. For the CDR3, the DNA is TGTGCCAGCAGTACAGGGCCACAAATCAATCAGCCCCAGCATTTT. Protein product: CASSTGPQINQPQHF.

This clonotype was seen a handful of times. This chain connects TRBV27 to TRBJ2-1, with D perhaps TRBD1 (6 bases). Germline V lookup: CDR1 MNHEY, CDR2 SMNVEV (reference sequence). With 7 bases removed from V and 7 bases from J, the gap between germline ends came to 14 bases. This CDR3 is 13 amino acids long. The CDR3 sequence: CASTPTGLNEQFF. The CDR3 DNA reads TGTGCCAGCACTCCGACAGGCCTGAATGAGCAGTTCTTC.

The chain has TRBV6-5 and TRBJ1-3; D not certain. Germline values: CDR1 MNHEY, CDR2 SVGAGI. V lost 0 bases to trimming and J lost 1 base, with 7 bases between them. The CDR3 has 15 residues. For the CDR3, the DNA is TGTGCCAGCAGTTACTCAGATCCATCTGGAAACACCATATATTTT. This translates into CASSYSDPSGNTIYF.

Concerning this clonotype: Sequence at one end of the junction differs from germline and may be a read error. The genes are TRBV4-1 and TRBJ1-4; D gene unclear. From germline, CDR1 is MGHRA and CDR2 YSYEKL. This CDR3 has 16 amino acids. CDR3 sequence reads: CTSSQDGGQPNEKLFF. The CDR3 DNA follows: TGCACCAGCAGCCAAGATGGCGGGCAGCCTAATGAAAAACTGTTTTTT.

The chain uses TRBV27 and TRBJ2-1; D not resolved. Per the germline V gene, CDR1 is MNHEY and CDR2 is SMNVEV (reference sequence). Between the trimmed V and J ends, which lost 1 base and 6 bases, there was a span of 10 bases. This CDR3 region has 14 residues. CDR3 coding DNA: TGTGCCAGCAGTTTATTTTTTGGGGTCAATGAGCAGTTCTTC. Translation gives CASSLFFGVNEQFF.

This chain's CDR3 is CASPPGLGANGYTF. The CDR3 DNA reads TGTGCCAGCCCCCCTGGGCTCGGAGCTAATGGCTACACCTTC. The chain recombines TRBV12-3 or TRBV12-4 with TRBJ1-2; unclear D gene. V gave up 8 bases and J gave up 6 bases, with 19 bases separating them. The CDR3 contains 14 residues.

Only a few counts were recorded for this clonotype. This chain joins TRBV7-8 and TRBJ2-7, with a tentative D call TRBD2 (5 bases). Germline V gives CDR1 SGHVS, CDR2 FQNEAQ. The V end lost 4 bases, the J end lost 3 bases, and 10 bases lay between the germline ends. This CDR3 comprises 13 residues. The CDR3 is CASSSPGYYEQYF. DNA of the CDR3: TGTGCCAGCAGCTCCCCGGGGTACTACGAGCAGTACTTC. Complete variable domain (other parts from reference TRBV7-8 and TRBJ2-7): GAGVSQSPRYKVAKRGQDVALRCDPISGHVSLFWYQQALGQGPEFLTYFQNEAQLDKSGLPSDRFFAERPEGSVSTLKIQRTQQEDSAVYLCASSSPGYYEQYFGPGTRLTVT.

There are a few counts of this clonotype. The V gene is TRBV20-1, the J gene TRBJ2-1; a weak D match, TRBD1 (6 bases). V was shortened by 2 bases and J by 4 bases, with 15 bases between the two germline ends. The CDR3 runs 15 residues. Germline V CDR1 and CDR2: DFQATT, SNEGSKA (reference sequence). For the CDR3, the DNA is TGCAGTGCTAGACTCAAGGGGACATTTTACAATGAGCAGTTCTTC. This translates into CSARLKGTFYNEQFF.

This clonotype was seen only a few times. The rearrangement links TRBV6-1 to TRBJ1-5; D unresolved. Germline CDR1 reads MNHNS; CDR2 reads SASEGT. The CDR3 is made up of 10 amino acids. The ends were cut back, 9 bases at V and 9 bases at J, with 9 bases in the middle. Here the CDR3 reads CASAGRPQHF. In DNA, the CDR3 is TGTGCCAGTGCAGGTCGGCCCCAGCATTTT.

The chain joins TRBV9 to TRBJ1-1; D remains ambiguous. CDR3 length: 14 amino acids. Trimming removed 4 bases at V and 3 bases at J, with 13 bases between. Per germline, CDR1 SGDLS and CDR2 YYNGEE. The CDR3 coding sequence is TGTGCCAGCAGCACCTCCGGGCTCGACACTGAAGCTTTCTTT. Protein product: CASSTSGLDTEAFF.

This clonotype has a handful of counts. The chain links TRBV27 to TRBJ2-3, with TRBD1 identical over 10 bases. Trimming removed 2 bases from V and 13 bases from J; junction bases left unmatched: 3. CDR1 and CDR2 (germline): MNHEY, SMNVEV (reference sequence). The CDR3 totals 12 residues. The CDR3 reads CASSLRGTGEYF. CDR3 nucleotides: TGTGCCAGCAGTTTAAGAGGGACAGGGGAGTATTTT.

This clonotype was seen a handful of times. V gene TRBV9 combines with J gene TRBJ1-6; 8 bases are shared with TRBD1. The length of the CDR3 is 13 residues. V dropped 3 bases and J dropped 10; count of bases not matched to a gene: 3. Germline V lookup: CDR1 SGDLS, CDR2 YYNGEE. CDR3 nucleotides: TGTGCCAGCAGCGCCGGGACAGGCTCACCCCTCCACTTT. This translates into CASSAGTGSPLHF.

The rearrangement links TRBV7-6 to TRBJ1-5, with TRBD1 identical over 7 bases. From germline, CDR1 is SGHVS and CDR2 FNYEAQ. Trimming removed 3 bases from V and 0 bases from J; junction bases left unmatched: 11. The CDR3 is 18 amino acids. As DNA, the CDR3 is TGTGCCAGCAGCTTGGGGCAACAGGGGCGATATAGCAATCAGCCCCAGCATTTT. This codes for CASSLGQQGRYSNQPQHF.

Regarding this clonotype: This may stem from a read error, because a much larger clone lies one nucleotide away. V is TRBV7-4 and J is TRBJ2-7; a possible D gene is TRBD2 (6 bases). The CDR3 contains 15 residues. Germline V gene sequence: CDR1 SGHVT, CDR2 SQSDAQ. Deletions cut 1 base from V and 7 bases from J, with 17 bases between. In nucleotides, the CDR3 is TGTGCCAGCAGCTTAGGCAAGGGAGCCGGGAGAGAGCAGTACTTC. Its translation is CASSLGKGAGREQYF.

Concerning this clonotype itself: A read error is possible here, since a much larger clone lies one base away. The V call is TRBV6-6, the J call TRBJ1-2; maybe TRBD1 (5 bases). CDR1 and CDR2 (germline): MNHNY, SVGAGI (reference sequence). This CDR3 spans 12 amino acids. The CDR3 sequence is CAGSRDNYGYTF. In nucleotides, the CDR3 is TGTGCCGGCAGTCGGGACAACTATGGCTACACCTTC.

This sequence joins TRBV20-1 and TRBJ2-1, with 8 bases lining up with TRBD2. With V trimmed by 6 bases and J by 9 bases, 13 bases remained unmatched. The CDR3 runs 14 residues. Germline CDR1 and CDR2: DFQATT and SNEGSKA (reference sequence). This CDR3 reads CSAPGGVSYGEQFF. CDR3 DNA sequence: TGCAGTGCCCCGGGAGGGGTGAGTTACGGTGAGCAGTTCTTC.

The chain combines TRBV29-1 with TRBJ1-2, with D hard to call. V was trimmed by 7 bases and J by 2 bases, leaving 11 bases between them. The CDR3 loop spans 12 amino acids. Looked up from germline, CDR1 is SQVTM and CDR2 is ANQGSEA. The DNA for the CDR3 is TGCAGCGCCGGTCGAGAAAACTATGGCTACACCTTC. The encoded protein is CSAGRENYGYTF.

The chain joins TRBV29-1 to TRBJ1-2, with 10 bases matching TRBD1. Germline CDR1 reads SQVTM; CDR2 reads ANQGSEA. CDR3 length equals 15 residues. The V gene end was trimmed by 2 bases and the J gene end by 3 bases; junction bases not matched to a gene: 6. The CDR3 protein is CSVEQGTGVYYGYTF. DNA of the CDR3: TGCAGCGTTGAACAGGGGACAGGGGTTTACTATGGCTACACCTTC.

In its sample, this clonotype was seen a few times. This rearrangement joins TRBV4-1 to TRBJ1-4; the match to TRBD1 covers 8 bases. With V trimmed by 3 bases and J by 11 bases, 2 bases remained unmatched. The CDR3 spans 12 residues. Germline CDR1 reads MGHRA; CDR2 reads YSYEKL. CDR3 protein: CASSQTGEKLFF. Here the CDR3 DNA reads TGCGCCAGCAGCCAGACAGGGGAGAAACTGTTTTTT.

The chain carries TRBV2 and TRBJ1-2; 8 bases are a match to TRBD1. The CDR3 totals 14 residues. Germline CDR1 SNHLY, CDR2 FYNNEI. Trimming at V came to 10 bases and at J to 0 bases, leaving 7 bases not matched to a gene. CDR3 nucleotide sequence: TGTGCCACGCAGACAGGGGAGGCTAACTATGGCTACACCTTC. This codes for CATQTGEANYGYTF. Looking up the rest from reference TRBV2 and TRBJ1-2 gives the full variable domain: EPEVTQTPSHQVTQMGQEVILRCVPISNHLYFYWYRQILGQKVEFLVSFYNNEISEKSEIFDDQFSVERPDGSNFTLKIRSTKLEDSAMYFCATQTGEANYGYTFGSGTRLTVV.

This clonotype turned up a few times. The V call is TRBV7-9, the J call TRBJ2-1; 9 bases are shared with TRBD1. Germline lookup yields CDR1 SEHNR and CDR2 FQNEAQ (reference sequence). CDR3 length equals 17 residues. Trimming removed 4 bases from V and 3 bases from J; junction bases left unmatched: 10. CDR3 nucleotide sequence: TGTGCCAGCAGCTACGCCCCGGGACAGGGATTCTACAATGAGCAGTTCTTC. It codes for CASSYAPGQGFYNEQFF. The full variable domain, its missing parts supplied by reference TRBV7-9 and TRBJ2-1, is DTGVSQNPRHKITKRGQNVTFRCDPISEHNRLYWYRQTLGQGPEFLTYFQNEAQLEKSRLLSDRFSAERPKGSFSTLEIQRTEQGDSAMYLCASSYAPGQGFYNEQFFGPGTRLTVL.

The CDR3 bases are TGTGCCAGCAGTTTCCAGGGATTTCAAGAGACCCAGTACTTC. It codes for CASSFQGFQETQYF. This chain uses TRBV12-3 or TRBV12-4 with TRBJ2-5; D perhaps matches TRBD1 (5 bases). V lost 3 bases and J lost 2, with 10 bases in between. There are 14 residues in the CDR3.